This T cell receptor (beta chain) was recorded in a study of shared clonotypes between healthy human individuals. Study findings and constraints: Specimens sampled were limited to blood, with tissue repertoires likely differing.

The assay was carried out at the deep level. Clones were read by immunoSEQ multiplex PCR, and TCRdb kept only the in-frame ones, dropping some. Here the sample spans some 2,500,000 clones, 93% being singletons. This clone came up once. Its target is unknown. Sequenced: naive CD4+ T cells from PBMCs. Noted subset: CD45RA+ positively selected. This TCR was recovered from a man aged 18 to 30 in good health. Some clones in this sample may be carry-over from other donors' samples.

This chain's CDR3 is CAWRVAGGPNEQFF. In nucleotides, the CDR3 is TGTGCCTGGAGGGTGGCGGGAGGGCCCAATGAGCAGTTCTTC. The rearrangement joins TRBV30 to TRBJ2-1, with 9 bases that match TRBD2. The V gene end was trimmed by 3 bases and the J gene end by 6 bases; junction bases not matched to a gene: 6. This CDR3 is built from 14 residues. CDR1 is GTSNPN and CDR2 is SVGIG in the germline V gene (reference sequence). Full variable domain (rest looked up from reference TRBV30 and TRBJ2-1): SQTIHQWPATLVQPVGSPLSLECTVEGTSNPNLYWYRQAAGRGLQLLFYSVGIGQISSEVPQNLSASRPQDRQFILSSKKLLLSDSGFYLCAWRVAGGPNEQFFGPGTRLTVL.